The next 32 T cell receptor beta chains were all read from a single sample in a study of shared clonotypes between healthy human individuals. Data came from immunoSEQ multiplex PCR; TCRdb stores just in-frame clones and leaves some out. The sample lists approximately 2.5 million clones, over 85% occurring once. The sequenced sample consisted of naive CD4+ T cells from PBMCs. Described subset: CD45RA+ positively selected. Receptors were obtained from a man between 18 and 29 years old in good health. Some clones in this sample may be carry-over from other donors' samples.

For the CDR3, the DNA is TGTGCCAGTAGTGACGGCCCCTATGGCTACACCTTC. Residues: CASSDGPYGYTF. This rearrangement joins TRBV19 to TRBJ1-2, with no clear D. The CDR3 consists of 12 residues. V was pared by 5 bases and J by 4 bases, with 8 bases between. Looked up from germline, CDR1 is LNHDA and CDR2 is SQIVND (reference sequence).

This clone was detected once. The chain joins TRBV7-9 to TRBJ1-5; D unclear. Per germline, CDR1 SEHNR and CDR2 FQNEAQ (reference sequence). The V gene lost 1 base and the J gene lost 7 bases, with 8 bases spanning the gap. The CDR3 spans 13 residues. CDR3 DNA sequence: TGTGCCAGCAGCTTAGAATTCAACCAGCCCCAGCATTTT. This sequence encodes CASSLEFNQPQHF.

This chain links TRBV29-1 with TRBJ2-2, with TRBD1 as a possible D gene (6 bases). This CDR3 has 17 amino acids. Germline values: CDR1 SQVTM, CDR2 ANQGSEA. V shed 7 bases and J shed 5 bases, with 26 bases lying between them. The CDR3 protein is CSAEGQGTITQTGELFF. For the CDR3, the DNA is TGCAGCGCCGAGGGTCAGGGGACAATAACGCAAACCGGGGAGCTGTTTTTT.

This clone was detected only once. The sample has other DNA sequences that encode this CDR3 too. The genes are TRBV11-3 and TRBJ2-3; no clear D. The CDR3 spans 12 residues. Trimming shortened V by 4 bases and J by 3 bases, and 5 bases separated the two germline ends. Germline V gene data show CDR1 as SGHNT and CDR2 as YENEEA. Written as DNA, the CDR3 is TGTGCCAGCAGCTCCCGGACAGATACGCAGTATTTT. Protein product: CASSSRTDTQYF.

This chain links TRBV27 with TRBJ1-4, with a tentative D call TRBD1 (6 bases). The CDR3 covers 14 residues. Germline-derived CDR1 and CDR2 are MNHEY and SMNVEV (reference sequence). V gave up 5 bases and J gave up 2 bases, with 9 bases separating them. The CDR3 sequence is CASSTRGTNEKLFF. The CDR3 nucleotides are TGTGCCAGCAGTACAAGGGGGACTAATGAAAAACTGTTTTTT.

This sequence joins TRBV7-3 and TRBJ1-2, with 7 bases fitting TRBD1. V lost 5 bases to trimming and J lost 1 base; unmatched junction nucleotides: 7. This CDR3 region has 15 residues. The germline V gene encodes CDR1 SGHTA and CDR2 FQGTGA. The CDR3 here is CASSPRGGLNYGYTF. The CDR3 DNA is TGTGCCAGCAGCCCCAGGGGGGGCCTTAACTATGGCTACACCTTC.

The CDR3 nucleotides read TGTGCCAGCAGCGTAGCTCCGGGGGAGAATCAGCCCCAGCATTTT. It is translated as CASSVAPGENQPQHF. The chain couples TRBV9 to TRBJ1-5, with a possible D match to TRBD1 (5 bases). CDR1 and CDR2 (germline): SGDLS, YYNGEE. The CDR3 consists of 15 residues. Deletions cut 0 bases from V and 4 bases from J, with 11 bases between. Full variable domain (remainder filled in from reference TRBV9 and TRBJ1-5): DSGVTQTPKHLITATGQRVTLRCSPRSGDLSVYWYQQSLDQGLQFLIQYYNGEERAKGNILERFSAQQFPDLHSELNLSSLELGDSALYFCASSVAPGENQPQHFGDGTRLSIL.

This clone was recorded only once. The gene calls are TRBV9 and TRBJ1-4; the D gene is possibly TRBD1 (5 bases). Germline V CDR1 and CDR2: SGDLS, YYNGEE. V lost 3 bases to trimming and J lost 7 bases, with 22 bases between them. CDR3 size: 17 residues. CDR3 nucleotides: TGTGCCAGCAGCGAGGATCTGGGACTATCGGGGGTTGAAAAACTGTTTTTT. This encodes CASSEDLGLSGVEKLFF.

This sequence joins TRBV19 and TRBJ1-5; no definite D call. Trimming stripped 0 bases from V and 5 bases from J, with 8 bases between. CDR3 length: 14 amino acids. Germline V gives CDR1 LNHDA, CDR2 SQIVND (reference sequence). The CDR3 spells CASSIESKYQPQHF. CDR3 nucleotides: TGTGCCAGTAGTATAGAATCAAAATATCAGCCCCAGCATTTT.

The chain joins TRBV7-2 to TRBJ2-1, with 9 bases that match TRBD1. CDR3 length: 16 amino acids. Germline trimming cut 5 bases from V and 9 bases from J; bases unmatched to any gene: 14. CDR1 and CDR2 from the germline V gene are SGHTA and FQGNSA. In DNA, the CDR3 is TGTGCCAGCAGCGCCTACAGGGGGCGCTTTGAGGGTGAGCAGTTCTTC. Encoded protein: CASSAYRGRFEGEQFF.

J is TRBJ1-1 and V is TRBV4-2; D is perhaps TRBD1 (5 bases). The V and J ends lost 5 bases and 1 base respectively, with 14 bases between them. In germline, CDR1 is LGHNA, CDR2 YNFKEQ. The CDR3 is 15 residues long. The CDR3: CASSKGPRKNTEAFF. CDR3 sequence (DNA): TGTGCCAGCAGCAAGGGACCAAGGAAGAACACTGAAGCTTTCTTT.

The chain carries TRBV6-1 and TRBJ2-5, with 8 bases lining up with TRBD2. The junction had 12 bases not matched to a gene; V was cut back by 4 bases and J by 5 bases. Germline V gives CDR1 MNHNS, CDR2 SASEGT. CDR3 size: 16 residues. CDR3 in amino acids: CASSVFPGGAGETQYF. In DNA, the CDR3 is TGTGCCAGCAGTGTTTTCCCGGGGGGGGCTGGGGAGACCCAGTACTTC.

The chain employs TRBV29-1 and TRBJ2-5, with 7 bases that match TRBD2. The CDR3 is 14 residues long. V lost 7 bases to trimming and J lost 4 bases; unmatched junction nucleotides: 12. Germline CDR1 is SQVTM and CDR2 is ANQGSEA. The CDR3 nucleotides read TGCAGCGCCACTAAGTCAGGCGGGGGAGAGACCCAGTACTTC. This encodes CSATKSGGGETQYF.

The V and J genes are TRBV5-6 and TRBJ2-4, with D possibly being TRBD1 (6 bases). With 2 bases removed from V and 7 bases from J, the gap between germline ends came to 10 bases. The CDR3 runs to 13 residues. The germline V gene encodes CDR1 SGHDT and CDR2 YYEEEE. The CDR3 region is CASSLGQRNIQYF. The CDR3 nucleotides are TGTGCCAGCAGCTTAGGACAGAGGAACATTCAGTACTTC.

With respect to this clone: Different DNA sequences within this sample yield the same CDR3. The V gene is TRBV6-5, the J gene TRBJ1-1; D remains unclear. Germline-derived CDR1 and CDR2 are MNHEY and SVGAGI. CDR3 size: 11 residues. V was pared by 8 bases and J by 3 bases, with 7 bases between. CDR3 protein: CASRGYTEAFF. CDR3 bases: TGTGCCAGCCGGGGTTACACTGAAGCTTTCTTT.

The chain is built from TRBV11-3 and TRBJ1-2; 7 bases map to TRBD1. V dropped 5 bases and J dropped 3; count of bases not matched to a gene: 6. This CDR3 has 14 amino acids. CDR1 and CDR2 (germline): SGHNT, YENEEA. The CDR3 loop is CASSPTGLDYGYTF. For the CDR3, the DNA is TGTGCCAGCAGCCCGACAGGGTTGGACTATGGCTACACCTTC.

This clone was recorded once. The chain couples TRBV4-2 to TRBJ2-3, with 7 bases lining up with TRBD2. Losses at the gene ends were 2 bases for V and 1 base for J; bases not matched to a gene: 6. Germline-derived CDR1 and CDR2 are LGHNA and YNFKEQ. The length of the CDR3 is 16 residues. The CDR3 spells CASSQSGGGGTDTQYF. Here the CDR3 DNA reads TGTGCCAGCAGCCAAAGTGGGGGAGGGGGCACAGATACGCAGTATTTT.

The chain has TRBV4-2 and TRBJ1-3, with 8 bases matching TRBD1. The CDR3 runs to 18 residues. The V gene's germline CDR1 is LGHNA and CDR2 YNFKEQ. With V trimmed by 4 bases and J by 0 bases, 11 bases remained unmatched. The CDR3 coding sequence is TGTGCCAGCAGCCCAGGGGGGACAGGAACAAACTCTGGAAACACCATATATTTT. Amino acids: CASSPGGTGTNSGNTIYF.

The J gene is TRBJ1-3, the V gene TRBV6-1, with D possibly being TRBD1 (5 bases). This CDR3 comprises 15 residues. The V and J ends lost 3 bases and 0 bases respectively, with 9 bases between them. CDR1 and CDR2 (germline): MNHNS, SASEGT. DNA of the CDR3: TGTGCCAGCAGTGAGACCCAGGGCTCTGGAAACACCATATATTTT. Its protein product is CASSETQGSGNTIYF.

In DNA form, the CDR3 reads TGCGCCAGCAGCCACGGCACGGGTCCCGGATGGGCCACAGATACGCAGTATTTT. As protein: CASSHGTGPGWATDTQYF. The V call is TRBV5-1, the J call TRBJ2-3; D is ambiguous. Trimming took 4 bases from V and 2 from J, leaving 23 bases between them. The germline V gene encodes CDR1 SGHRS and CDR2 YFSETQ. The CDR3 is 18 amino acids.

The DNA of the CDR3 is TGTGCCAGCATGAACACCATGGGGGATCAGCCCCAGCATTTT. Encoded protein: CASMNTMGDQPQHF. The gene calls are TRBV2 and TRBJ1-5; maybe TRBD1 (5 bases). V was clipped by 7 bases and J by 5 bases, with 15 bases between them. The CDR3 consists of 14 residues. Germline V gives CDR1 SNHLY, CDR2 FYNNEI.

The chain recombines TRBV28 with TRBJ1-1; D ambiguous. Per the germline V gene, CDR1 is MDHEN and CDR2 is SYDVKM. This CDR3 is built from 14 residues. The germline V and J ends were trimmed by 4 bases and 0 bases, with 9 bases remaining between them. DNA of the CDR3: TGTGCCAGCAGTTCCAGTCCGATGAACACTGAAGCTTTCTTT. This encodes CASSSSPMNTEAFF.

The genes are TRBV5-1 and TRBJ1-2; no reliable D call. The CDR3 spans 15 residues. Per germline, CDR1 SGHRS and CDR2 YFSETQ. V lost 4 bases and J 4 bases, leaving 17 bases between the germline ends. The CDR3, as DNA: TGCGCCAGCAGCCTGGAGCGGGGAGAAGTCTATGGCTACACCTTC. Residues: CASSLERGEVYGYTF.

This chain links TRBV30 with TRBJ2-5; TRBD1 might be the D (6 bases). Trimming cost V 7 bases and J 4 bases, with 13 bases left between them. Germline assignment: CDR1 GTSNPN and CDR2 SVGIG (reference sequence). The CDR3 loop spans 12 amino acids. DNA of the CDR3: TGTGCCTACCGCAGGGGCGCAGAGACCCAGTACTTC. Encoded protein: CAYRRGAETQYF.

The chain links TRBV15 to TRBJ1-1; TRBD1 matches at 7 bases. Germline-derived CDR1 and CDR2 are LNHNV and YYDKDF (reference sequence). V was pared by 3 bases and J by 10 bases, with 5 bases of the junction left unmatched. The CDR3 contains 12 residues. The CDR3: CATSRGGQVAFF. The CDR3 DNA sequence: TGTGCCACCAGCAGGGGAGGACAGGTAGCTTTCTTT.

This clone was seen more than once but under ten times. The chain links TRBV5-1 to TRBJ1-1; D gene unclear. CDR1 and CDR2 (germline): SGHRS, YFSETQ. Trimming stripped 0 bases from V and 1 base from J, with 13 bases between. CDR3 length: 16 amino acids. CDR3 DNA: TGCGCCAGCAGCTTGGAAGTCTGGGTGGGGAACACTGAAGCTTTCTTT. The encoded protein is CASSLEVWVGNTEAFF. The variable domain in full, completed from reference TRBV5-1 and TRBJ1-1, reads KAGVTQTPRYLIKTRGQQVTLSCSPISGHRSVSWYQQTPGQGLQFLFEYFSETQRNKGNFPGRFSGRQFSNSRSEMNVSTLELGDSALYLCASSLEVWVGNTEAFFGQGTRLTVV.

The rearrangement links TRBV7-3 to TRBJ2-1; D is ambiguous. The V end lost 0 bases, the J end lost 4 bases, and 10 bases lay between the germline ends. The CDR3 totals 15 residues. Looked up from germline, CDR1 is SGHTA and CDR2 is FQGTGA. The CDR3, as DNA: TGTGCCAGCAGCTTAACTTCAGCGCCTTACAATGAGCAGTTCTTC. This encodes CASSLTSAPYNEQFF.

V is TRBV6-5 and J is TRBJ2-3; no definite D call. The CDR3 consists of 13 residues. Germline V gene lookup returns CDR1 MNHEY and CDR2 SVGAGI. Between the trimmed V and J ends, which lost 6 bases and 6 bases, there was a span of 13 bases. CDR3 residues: CASRDGTQDTQYF. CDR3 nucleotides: TGTGCCAGCAGGGACGGAACTCAGGATACGCAGTATTTT.

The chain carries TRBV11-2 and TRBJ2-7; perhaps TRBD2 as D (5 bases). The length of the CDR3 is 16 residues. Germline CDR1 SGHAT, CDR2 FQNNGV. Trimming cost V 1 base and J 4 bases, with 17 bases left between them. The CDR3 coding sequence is TGTGCCAGCAGCTTAGGGTGGCTAGCAAGAAGGTACGAGCAGTACTTC. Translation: CASSLGWLARRYEQYF.

The CDR3 DNA reads as TGTGCCAGCAGCTCCTTCCGACTAGCGGCACATAACAATGAGCAGTTCTTC. Translating it yields CASSSFRLAAHNNEQFF. This chain joins TRBV13 and TRBJ2-1, with 9 bases matching TRBD2. Losses at the gene ends were 4 bases for V and 5 bases for J; bases not matched to a gene: 12. Germline V CDR1 and CDR2: PRHDT, FYEKMQ (reference sequence). The CDR3 runs 17 residues.

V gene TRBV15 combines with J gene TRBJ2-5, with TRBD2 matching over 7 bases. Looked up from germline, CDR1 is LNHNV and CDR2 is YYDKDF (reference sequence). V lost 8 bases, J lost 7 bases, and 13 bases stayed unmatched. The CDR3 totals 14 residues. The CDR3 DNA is TGTGCCACCTCCAGCGGGAATCCGGATCGGACCCAGTACTTC. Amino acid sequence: CATSSGNPDRTQYF. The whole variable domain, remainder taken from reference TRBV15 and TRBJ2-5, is DAMVIQNPRYQVTQFGKPVTLSCSQTLNHNVMYWYQQKSSQAPKLLFHYYDKDFNNEADTPDNFQSRRPNTSFCFLDIRSPGLGDTAMYLCATSSGNPDRTQYFGPGTRLLVL.

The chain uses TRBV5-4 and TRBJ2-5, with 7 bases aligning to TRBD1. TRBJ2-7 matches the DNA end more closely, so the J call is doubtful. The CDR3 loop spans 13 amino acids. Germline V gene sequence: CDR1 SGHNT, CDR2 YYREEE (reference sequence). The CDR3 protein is CASSFGRGSEQYF. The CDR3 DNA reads TGTGCCAGCAGCTTTGGCAGGGGGAGCGAGCAGTACTTC.